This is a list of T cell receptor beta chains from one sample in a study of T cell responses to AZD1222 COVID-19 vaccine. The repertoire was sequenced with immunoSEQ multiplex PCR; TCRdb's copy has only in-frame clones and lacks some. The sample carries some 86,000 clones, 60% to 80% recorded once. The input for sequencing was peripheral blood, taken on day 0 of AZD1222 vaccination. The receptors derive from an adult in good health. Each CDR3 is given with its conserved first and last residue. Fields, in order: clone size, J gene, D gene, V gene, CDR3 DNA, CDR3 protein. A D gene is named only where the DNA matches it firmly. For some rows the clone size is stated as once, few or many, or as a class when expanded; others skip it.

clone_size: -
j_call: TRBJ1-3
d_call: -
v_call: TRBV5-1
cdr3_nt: TGCGCCAGCAGTCCGGGACGGATCTCTGGAAACACCATATATTTT
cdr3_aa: CASSPGRISGNTIYF

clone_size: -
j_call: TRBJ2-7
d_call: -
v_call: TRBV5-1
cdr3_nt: TGCGCCAGCAGCGAGGTAAGGGCCGAGCAGTACTTC
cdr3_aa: CASSEVRAEQYF

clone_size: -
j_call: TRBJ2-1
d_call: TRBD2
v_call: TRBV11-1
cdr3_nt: TGTGCCAGCAGCCCCGGGGGGAGCTCCTACAATGAGCAGTTCTTC
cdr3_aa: CASSPGGSSYNEQFF

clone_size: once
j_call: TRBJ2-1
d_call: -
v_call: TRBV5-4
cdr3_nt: TGTGCCAGCAGCTTCAAACTAGGAGTCTACAATGAGCAGTTCTTC
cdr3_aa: CASSFKLGVYNEQFF

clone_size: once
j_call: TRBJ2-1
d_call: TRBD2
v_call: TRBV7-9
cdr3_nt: TGTGCCAGCACCGCCCTAGCGGGAGCTTACAATGAGCAGTTCTTC
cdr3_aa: CASTALAGAYNEQFF

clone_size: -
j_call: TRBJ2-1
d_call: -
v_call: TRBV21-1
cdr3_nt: TGTGCCAGCAGCAAAGTAAGCGGGAGGTACAATGAGCAGTTCTTC
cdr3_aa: CASSKVSGRYNEQFF

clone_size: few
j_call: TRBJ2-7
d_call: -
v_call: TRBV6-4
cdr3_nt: TGTGCCAGCACCTGTGGCTCCTACGAGCAGTACTTC
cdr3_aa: CASTCGSYEQYF

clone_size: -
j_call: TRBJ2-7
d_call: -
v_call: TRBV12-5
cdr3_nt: TGTGCTAGTGGTTTAGGAGCGAATGCCTACGAGCAGTACTTC
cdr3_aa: CASGLGANAYEQYF

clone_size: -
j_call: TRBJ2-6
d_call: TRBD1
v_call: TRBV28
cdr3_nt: TGTGCCAGCAGTCCAACCGGGACAGGGAAAGGGGCCAACGTCCTGACTTTC
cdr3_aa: CASSPTGTGKGANVLTF

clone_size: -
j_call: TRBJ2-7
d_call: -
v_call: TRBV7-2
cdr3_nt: TGTGCCAGCAGCCTACAGGGTTACGAGCAGTACTTC
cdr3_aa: CASSLQGYEQYF

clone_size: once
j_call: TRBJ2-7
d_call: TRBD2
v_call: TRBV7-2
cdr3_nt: TGTGCCAGCAGCTCATGGACTAGCGGGAGCAACGAGCAGTACTTC
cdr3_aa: CASSSWTSGSNEQYF

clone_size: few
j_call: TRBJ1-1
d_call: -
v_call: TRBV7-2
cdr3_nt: TGTGCCAGCAGCTTAGCCGGGATGGGAAGCACTGAAGCTTTCTTT
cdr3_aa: CASSLAGMGSTEAFF

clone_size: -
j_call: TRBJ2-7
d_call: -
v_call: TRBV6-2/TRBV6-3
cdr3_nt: TGTGCCAGCAGTTACCCAACAGGGAAGCAGTACTTC
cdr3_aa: CASSYPTGKQYF

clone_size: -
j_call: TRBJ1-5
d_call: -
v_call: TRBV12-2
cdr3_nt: TGTGCAAGTCGCTTAGATTCCAGGGGGCCCCAGCCCCAGCATTTT
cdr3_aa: CASRLDSRGPQPQHF

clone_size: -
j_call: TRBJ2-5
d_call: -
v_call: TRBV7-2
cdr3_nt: TGTGCCAGCAGCTTGACCTACCAAGAGACCCAGTACTTC
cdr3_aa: CASSLTYQETQYF

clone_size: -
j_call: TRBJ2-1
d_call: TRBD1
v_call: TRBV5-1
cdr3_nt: TGCGCCAGCAGCTTGGGGCATCAAGGGGGCGATGAGCAGTTCTTC
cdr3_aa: CASSLGHQGGDEQFF

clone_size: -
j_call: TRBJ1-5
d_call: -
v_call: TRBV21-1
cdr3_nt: TGTGCCAGCAGAAAGACCGACAGGTATAGCAATCAGCCCCAGCATTTT
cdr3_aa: CASRKTDRYSNQPQHF

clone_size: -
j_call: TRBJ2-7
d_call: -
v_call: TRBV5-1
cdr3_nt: TGCGCCAGCAGCTCGCTGCCCGGGGTTAAGGAGCAGTACTTC
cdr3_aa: CASSSLPGVKEQYF

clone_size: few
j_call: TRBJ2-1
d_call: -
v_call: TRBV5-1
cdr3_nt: TGCGCCAGCAGCGTCCAGGGGACTCTGAACAATGAGCAGTTCTTC
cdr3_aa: CASSVQGTLNNEQFF

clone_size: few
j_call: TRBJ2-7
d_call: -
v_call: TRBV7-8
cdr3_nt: TGTGCCAGCAGCTTGATCGAGGGTTACGAGCAGTACTTC
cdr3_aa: CASSLIEGYEQYF

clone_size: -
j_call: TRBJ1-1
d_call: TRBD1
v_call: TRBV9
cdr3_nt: TGTGCCAGCAGCGTAAATTACAGGGGGCGGCCCGAAGCTTTCTTT
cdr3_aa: CASSVNYRGRPEAFF

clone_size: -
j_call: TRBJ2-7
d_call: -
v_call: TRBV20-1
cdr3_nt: TGCAGTGCTTCGTTAAACTACGAGCAGTACTTC
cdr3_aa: CSASLNYEQYF

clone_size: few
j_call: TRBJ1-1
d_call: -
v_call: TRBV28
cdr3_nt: TGTGCCAGCAGTTTATCAGCAGACATGAACACTGAAGCTTTCTTT
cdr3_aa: CASSLSADMNTEAFF

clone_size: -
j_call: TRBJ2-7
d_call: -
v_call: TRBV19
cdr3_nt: TGTGCCAGTAGTATTCGATTCCCCTACGAGCAGTACTTC
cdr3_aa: CASSIRFPYEQYF

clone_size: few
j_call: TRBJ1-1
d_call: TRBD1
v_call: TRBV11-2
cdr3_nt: TGTGCCAGCAGCGAGGCCTACAGGGGCCAGAACACTGAAGCTTTCTTT
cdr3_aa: CASSEAYRGQNTEAFF

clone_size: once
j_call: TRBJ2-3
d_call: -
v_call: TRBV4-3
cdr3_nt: TGCGCCAGCAGCCAACAAACTAGCACAGATACGCAGTATTTT
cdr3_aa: CASSQQTSTDTQYF

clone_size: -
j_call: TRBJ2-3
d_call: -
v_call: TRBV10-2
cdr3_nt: TGCGCCAGCAGTCCCCGGGACTTGGGCCAGTATTTT
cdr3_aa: CASSPRDLGQYF

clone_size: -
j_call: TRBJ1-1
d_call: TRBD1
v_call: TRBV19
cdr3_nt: TGTGCCAGTAGCCCGTCGACAGGGGTTGGAATGAACACTGAAGCTTTCTTT
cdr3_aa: CASSPSTGVGMNTEAFF